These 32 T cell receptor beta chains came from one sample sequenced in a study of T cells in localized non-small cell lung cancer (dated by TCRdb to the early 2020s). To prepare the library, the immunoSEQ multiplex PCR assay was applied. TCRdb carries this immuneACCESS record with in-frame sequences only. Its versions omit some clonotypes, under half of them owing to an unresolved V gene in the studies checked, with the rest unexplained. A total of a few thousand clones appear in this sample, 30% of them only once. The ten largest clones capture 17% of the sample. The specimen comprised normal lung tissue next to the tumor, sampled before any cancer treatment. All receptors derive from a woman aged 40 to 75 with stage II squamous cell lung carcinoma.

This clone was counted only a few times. CDR3 protein: CASSYPRGLQETQYF. The CDR3 coding sequence is TGTGCCAGCAGTTACCCTAGGGGGCTCCAAGAGACCCAGTACTTC. The chain employs TRBV6-8 and TRBJ2-5; 7 positions match TRBD1. CDR1 is MNHGY, CDR2 SAAAGT, per germline. The CDR3 extends over 15 amino acids. J lost 1 base, V lost 2 bases, and 4 bases had no gene match.

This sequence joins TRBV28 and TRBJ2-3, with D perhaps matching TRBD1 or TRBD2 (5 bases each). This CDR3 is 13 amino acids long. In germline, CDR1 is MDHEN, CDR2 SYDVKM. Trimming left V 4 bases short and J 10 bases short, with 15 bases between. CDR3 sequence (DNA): TGTGCCAGCAGTTCACCAGGGAGCTGGGCGCAGTATTTT. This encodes CASSSPGSWAQYF.

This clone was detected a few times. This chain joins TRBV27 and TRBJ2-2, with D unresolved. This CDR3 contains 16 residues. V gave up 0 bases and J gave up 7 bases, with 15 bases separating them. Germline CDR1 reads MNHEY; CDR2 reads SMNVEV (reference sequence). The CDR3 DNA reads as TGTGCCAGCAGTTTATCGAAAAGGGTGGTCGGCGGGGAGCTGTTTTTT. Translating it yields CASSLSKRVVGGELFF.

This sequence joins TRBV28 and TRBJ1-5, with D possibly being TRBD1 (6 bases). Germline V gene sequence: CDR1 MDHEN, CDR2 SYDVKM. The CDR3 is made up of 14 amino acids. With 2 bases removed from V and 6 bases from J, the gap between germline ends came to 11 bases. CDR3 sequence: CASSLRGPGQPQHF. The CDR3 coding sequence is TGTGCCAGCAGTTTACGGGGGCCTGGTCAGCCCCAGCATTTT.

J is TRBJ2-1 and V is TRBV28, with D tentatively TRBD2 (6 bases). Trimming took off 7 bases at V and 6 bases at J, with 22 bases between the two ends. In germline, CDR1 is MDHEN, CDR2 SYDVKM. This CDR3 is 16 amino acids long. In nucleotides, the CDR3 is TGTGCCAGCATCTCCTCCGGGGCAGAGGGAGGCAATGAGCAGTTCTTC. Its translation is CASISSGAEGGNEQFF.

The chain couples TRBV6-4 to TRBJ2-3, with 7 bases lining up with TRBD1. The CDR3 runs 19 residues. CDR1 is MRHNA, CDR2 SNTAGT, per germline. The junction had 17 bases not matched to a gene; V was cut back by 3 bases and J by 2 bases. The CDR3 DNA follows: TGTGCCAGCAGTGAAGGGCTATCTGTCTGGCAGGGGGTCACAGATACGCAGTATTTT. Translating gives CASSEGLSVWQGVTDTQYF.

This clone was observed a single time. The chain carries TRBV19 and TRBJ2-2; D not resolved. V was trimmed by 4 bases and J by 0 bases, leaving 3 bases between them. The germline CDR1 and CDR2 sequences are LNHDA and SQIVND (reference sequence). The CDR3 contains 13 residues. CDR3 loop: CASSNPNTGELFF. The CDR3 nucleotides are TGTGCCAGTAGTAACCCGAACACCGGGGAGCTGTTTTTT.

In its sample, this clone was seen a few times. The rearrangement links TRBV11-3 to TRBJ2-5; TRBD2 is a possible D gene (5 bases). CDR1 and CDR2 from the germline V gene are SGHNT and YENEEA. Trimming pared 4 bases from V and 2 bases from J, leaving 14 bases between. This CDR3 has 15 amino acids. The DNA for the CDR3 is TGTGCCAGCAGCTCCCCCCGGGGAGAACAAGAGACCCAGTACTTC. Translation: CASSSPRGEQETQYF.

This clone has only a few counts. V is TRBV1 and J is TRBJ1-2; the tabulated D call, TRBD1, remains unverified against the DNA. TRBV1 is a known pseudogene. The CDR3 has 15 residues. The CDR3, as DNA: TGCGCCAGCAGCCAAGAAGGGGCAGGTAACTATGGCTACACCTTC. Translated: CASSQEGAGNYGYTF.

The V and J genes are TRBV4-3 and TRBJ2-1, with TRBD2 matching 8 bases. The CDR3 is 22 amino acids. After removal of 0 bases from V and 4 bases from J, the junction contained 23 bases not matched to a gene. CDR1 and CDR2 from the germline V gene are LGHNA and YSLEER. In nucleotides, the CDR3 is TGCGCCAGCAGCCAAGAGCCACCAAATAGCGGGGATAGCTATCCGATATACAATGAGCAGTTCTTC. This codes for CASSQEPPNSGDSYPIYNEQFF.

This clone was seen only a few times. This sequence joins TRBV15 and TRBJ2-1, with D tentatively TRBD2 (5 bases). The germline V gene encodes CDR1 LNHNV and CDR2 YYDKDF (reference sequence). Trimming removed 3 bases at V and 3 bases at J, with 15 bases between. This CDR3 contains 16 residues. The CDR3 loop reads CATSRDMGDYYNEQFF. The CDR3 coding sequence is TGTGCCACCAGCAGGGATATGGGCGACTACTACAATGAGCAGTTCTTC.

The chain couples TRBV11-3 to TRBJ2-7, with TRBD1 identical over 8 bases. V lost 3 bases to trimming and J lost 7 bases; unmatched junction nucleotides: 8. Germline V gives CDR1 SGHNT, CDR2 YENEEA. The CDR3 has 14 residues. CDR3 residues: CASSFFDRGEEQYF. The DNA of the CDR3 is TGTGCCAGCAGCTTCTTCGACAGGGGCGAGGAGCAGTACTTC.

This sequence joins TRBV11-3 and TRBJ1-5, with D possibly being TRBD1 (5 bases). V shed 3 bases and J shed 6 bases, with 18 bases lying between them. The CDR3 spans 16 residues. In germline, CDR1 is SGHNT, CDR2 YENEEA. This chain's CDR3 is CASSLEGSERGQPQHF. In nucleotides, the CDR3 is TGTGCCAGCAGCTTGGAGGGATCAGAAAGGGGTCAGCCCCAGCATTTT.

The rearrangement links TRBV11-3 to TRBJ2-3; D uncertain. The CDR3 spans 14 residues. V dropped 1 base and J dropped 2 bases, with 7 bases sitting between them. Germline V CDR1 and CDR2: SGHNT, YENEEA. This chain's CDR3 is CASSLGWVTDTQYF. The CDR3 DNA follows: TGTGCCAGCAGCTTAGGGTGGGTCACAGATACGCAGTATTTT.

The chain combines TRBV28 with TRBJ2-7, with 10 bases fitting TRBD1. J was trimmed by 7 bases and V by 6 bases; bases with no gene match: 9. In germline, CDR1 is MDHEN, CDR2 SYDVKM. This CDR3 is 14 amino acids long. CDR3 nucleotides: TGTGCCAGCAGGGGACGACAGGGGGCTGGGGAGCAGTACTTC. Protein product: CASRGRQGAGEQYF.

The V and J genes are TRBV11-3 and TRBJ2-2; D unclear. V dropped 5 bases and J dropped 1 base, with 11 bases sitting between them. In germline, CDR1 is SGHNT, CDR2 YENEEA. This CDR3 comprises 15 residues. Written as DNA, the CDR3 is TGTGCCAGCAGCCCCCGACCGCAGAACACCGGGGAGCTGTTTTTT. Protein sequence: CASSPRPQNTGELFF.

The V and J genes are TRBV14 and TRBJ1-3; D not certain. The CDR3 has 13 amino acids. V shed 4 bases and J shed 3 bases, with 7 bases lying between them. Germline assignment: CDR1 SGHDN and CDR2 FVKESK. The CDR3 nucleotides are TGTGCCAGCAGCCCGTCGGGTGGAAACACCATATATTTT. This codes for CASSPSGGNTIYF.

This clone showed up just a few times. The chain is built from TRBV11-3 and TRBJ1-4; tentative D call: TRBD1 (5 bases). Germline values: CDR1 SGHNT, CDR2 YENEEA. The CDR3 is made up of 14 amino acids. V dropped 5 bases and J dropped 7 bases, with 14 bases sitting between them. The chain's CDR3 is CASSPRELSEKLFF. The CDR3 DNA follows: TGTGCCAGCAGCCCCAGGGAGTTAAGTGAAAAACTGTTTTTT.

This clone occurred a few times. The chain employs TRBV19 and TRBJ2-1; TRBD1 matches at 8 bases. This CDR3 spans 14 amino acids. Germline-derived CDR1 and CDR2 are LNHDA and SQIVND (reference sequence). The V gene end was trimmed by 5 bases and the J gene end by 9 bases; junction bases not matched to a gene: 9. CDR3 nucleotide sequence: TGTGCCAGTAGTCTGGGACAGGCCTCAGGTGAGCAGTTCTTC. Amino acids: CASSLGQASGEQFF.

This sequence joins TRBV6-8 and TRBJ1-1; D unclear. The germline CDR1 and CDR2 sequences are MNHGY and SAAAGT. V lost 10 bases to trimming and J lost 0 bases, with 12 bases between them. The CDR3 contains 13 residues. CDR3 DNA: TGTGCCACCGGAAGTATAATGAACACTGAAGCTTTCTTT. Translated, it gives CATGSIMNTEAFF.

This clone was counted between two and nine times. CDR3 bases: TGTGCCAGCAGCTTGAGGTCAAGGGACACCGGGGAGCTGTTTTTT. It translates to CASSLRSRDTGELFF. The chain uses TRBV11-3 and TRBJ2-2; D not resolved. Trimming took off 3 bases at V and 3 bases at J, with 11 bases between the two ends. CDR1 and CDR2 from the germline V gene are SGHNT and YENEEA. This CDR3 has 15 residues.

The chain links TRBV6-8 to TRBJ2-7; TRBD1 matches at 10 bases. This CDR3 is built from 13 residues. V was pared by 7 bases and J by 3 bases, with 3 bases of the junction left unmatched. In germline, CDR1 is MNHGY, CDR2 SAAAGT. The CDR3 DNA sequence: TGTGCCAGCAAGGGACAGGGGTACTACGAGCAGTACTTC. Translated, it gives CASKGQGYYEQYF.

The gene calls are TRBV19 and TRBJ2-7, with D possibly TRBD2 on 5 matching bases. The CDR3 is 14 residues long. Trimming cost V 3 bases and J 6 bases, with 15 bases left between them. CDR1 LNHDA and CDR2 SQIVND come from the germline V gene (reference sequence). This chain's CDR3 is CASSINNGLSEQYF. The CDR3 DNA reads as TGTGCCAGTAGTATTAATAATGGACTCAGCGAGCAGTACTTC.

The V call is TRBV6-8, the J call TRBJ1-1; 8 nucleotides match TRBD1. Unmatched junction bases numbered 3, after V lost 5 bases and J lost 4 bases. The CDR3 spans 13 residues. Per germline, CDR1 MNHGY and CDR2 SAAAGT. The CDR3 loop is CASSVTGGTEAFF. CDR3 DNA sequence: TGTGCCAGCAGTGTAACAGGGGGCACTGAAGCTTTCTTT.

CDR3 protein: CSVQSTADGYTF. In nucleotides, the CDR3 is TGCAGCGTTCAATCGACAGCGGATGGCTACACCTTC. The chain employs TRBV29-1 and TRBJ1-2, with D possibly being TRBD1 (5 bases). The CDR3 length is 12 residues. Germline CDR1 reads SQVTM; CDR2 reads ANQGSEA. The germline V and J ends were trimmed by 5 bases and 6 bases, with 13 bases remaining between them.

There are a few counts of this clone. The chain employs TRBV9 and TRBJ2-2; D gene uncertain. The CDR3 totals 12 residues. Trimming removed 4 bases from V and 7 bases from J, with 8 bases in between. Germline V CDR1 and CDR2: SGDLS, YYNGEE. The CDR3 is CASSPLNGELFF. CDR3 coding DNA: TGTGCCAGCAGCCCTTTGAACGGGGAGCTGTTTTTT.

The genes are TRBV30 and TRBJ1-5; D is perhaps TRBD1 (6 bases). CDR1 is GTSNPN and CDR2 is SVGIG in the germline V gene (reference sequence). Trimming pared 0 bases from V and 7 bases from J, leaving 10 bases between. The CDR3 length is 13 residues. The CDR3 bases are TGTGCCTGGAGTGTAGGGGGTGAGCAGCCCCAGCATTTT. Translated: CAWSVGGEQPQHF.

DNA of the CDR3: TGTGCCAGTAGTCCCTCGGGCTCCGTGAGCTCCTACAATGAGCAGTTCTTC. Its protein product is CASSPSGSVSSYNEQFF. This rearrangement joins TRBV19 to TRBJ2-1, with D unresolved. The CDR3 is 17 amino acids. CDR1 LNHDA and CDR2 SQIVND come from the germline V gene (reference sequence). The V gene lost 5 bases and the J gene lost 0 bases, with 17 bases spanning the gap. The full variable domain, rest sourced from reference TRBV19 and TRBJ2-1, is DGGITQSPKYLFRKEGQNVTLSCEQNLNHDAMYWYRQDPGQGLRLIYYSQIVNDFQKGDIAEGYSVSREKKESFPLTVTSAQKNPTAFYLCASSPSGSVSSYNEQFFGPGTRLTVL.

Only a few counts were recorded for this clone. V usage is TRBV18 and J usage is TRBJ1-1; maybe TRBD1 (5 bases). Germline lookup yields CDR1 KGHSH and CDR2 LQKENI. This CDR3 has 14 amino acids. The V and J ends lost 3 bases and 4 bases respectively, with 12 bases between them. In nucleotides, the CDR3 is TGTGCCAGCTCACCTGCGGGGGGTGGCACTGAAGCTTTCTTT. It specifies CASSPAGGGTEAFF.

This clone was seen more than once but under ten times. The CDR3 reads CAEGQGKADTQYF. Written as DNA, the CDR3 is TGTGCAGAGGGGCAGGGGAAGGCAGATACGCAGTATTTT. V gene TRBV6-8 combines with J gene TRBJ2-3; tentative D call: TRBD1 (6 bases). Germline V CDR1 and CDR2: MNHGY, SAAAGT. CDR3 length: 13 amino acids.

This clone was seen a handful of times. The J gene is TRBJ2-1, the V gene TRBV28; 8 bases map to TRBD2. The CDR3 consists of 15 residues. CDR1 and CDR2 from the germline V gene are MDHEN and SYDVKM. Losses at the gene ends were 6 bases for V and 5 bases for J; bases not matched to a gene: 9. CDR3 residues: CASRSAGVDHNEQFF. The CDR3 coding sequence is TGTGCCAGCAGGTCAGCGGGAGTGGACCACAATGAGCAGTTCTTC.

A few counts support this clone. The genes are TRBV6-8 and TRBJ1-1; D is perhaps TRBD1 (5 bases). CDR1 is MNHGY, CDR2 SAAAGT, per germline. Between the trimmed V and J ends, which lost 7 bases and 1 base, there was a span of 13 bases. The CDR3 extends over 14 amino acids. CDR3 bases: TGTGCCAGCATCTCCCAGGGTGGGAACACTGAAGCTTTCTTT. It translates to CASISQGGNTEAFF.